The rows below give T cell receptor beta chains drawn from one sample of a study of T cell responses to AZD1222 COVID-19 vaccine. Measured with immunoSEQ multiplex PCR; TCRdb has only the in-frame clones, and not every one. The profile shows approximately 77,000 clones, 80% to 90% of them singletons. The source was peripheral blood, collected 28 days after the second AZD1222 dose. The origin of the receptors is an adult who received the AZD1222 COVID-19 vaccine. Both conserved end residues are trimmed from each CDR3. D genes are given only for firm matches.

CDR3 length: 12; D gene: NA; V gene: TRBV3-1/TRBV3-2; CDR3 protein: ASSQPGNGNTIY
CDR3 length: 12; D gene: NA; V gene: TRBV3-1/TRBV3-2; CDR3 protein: ASSQDTGGRGYT
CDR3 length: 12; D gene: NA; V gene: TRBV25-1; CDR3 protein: ASSEHRAYNEQF
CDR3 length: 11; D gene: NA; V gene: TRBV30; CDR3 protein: ALSRGSSYEQY
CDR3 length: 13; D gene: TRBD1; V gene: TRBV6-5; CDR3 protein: ASSYRQGDGQPQH
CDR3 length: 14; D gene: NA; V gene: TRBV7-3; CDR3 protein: ASSLGGGQNTGELF
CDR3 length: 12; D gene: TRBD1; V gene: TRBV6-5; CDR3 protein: ASSPDRDQETQY
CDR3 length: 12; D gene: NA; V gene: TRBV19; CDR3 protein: ASSMTNTNYGYT
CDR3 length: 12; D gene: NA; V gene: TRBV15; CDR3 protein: ATSRSYSYNEQF
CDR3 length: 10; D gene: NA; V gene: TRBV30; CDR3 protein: AWSSGSPHLA
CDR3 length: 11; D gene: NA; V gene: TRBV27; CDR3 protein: ASSPDNLYGYT
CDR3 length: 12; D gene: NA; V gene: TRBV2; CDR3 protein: ASSSGDITYEQY
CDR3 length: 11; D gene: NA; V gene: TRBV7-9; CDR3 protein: ASSLGHSGLKR
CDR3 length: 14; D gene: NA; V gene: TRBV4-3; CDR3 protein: ASSQELDSFQETQY
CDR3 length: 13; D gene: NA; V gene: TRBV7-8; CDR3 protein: ASSWGQETRSPLH
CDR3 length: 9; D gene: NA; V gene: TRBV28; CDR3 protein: ASPLGKVAF
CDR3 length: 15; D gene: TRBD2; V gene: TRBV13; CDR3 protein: ATGRVGRYSSTDTQY
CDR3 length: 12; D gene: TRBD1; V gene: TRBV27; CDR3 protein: ASSATGVYNEQF
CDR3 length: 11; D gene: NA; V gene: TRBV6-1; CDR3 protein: ASSEHGVTEAF
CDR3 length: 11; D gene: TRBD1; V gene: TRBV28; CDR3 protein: ASSSGTGIGYT
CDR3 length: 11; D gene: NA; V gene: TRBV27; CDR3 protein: ASSLSPNSPLH
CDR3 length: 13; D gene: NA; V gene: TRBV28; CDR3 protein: ASSPETEMNTEAF
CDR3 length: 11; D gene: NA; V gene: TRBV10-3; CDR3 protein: AISDAAPNGYT
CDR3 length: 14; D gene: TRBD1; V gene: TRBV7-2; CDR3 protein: ASSPGGQGRYQPQH
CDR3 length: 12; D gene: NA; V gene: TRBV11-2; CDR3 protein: ASSLNQDLLGYT
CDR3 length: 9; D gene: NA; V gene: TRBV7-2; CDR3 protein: AGERGGELF
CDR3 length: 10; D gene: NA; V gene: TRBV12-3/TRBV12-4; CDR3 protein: ASSLNAYTIY
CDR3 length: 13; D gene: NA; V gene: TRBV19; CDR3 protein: ASSSRDRRGQPQH
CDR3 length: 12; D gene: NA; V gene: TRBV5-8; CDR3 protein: ASSKGPPNTEAF
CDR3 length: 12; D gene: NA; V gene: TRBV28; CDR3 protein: ASSLGSSRGGYT
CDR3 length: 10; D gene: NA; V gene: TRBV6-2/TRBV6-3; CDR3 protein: ASSTGAYEQY
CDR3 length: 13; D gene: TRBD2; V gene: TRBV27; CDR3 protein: ASSLSGTPGNEQF
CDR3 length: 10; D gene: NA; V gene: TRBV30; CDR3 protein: AWSVFTYEQY
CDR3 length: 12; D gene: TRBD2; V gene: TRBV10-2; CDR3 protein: ASTPGLVLGEQY
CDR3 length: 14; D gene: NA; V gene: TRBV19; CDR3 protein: ASSFRGPPYNSPLH
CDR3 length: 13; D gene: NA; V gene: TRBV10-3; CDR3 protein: AISVGAGEQETQY
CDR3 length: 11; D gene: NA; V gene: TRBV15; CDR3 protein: ATAGTYNQPQH
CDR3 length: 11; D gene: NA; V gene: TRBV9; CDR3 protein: ASSVAPNTEAF
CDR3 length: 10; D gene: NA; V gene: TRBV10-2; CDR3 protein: ASSAGWVEQY
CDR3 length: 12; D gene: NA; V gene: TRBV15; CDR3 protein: ATSRVALDPPQH
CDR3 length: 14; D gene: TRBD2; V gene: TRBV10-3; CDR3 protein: AITRGTSGGTDTQY
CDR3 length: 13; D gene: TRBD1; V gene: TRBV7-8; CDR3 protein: ASSLRDRGYSPLH
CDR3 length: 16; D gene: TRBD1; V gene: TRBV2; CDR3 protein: ASSLRQGVFLGTDTQY
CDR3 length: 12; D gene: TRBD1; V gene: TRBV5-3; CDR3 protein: ARSLRDRVYEQY
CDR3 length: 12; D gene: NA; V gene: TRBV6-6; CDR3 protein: ASRGLGGDTEAF
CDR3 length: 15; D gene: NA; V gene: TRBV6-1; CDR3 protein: ASSDVTGRFNTGELF